The 21 T cell receptor beta chains presented below share a single source sample, sequenced in a study of cytomegalovirus exposure and HLA in healthy donors. Only in-frame clones appear in the TCRdb table, and some are missing; sequencing was by immunoSEQ multiplex PCR. This sample has more than 250,000 clones, with 90% found just once. The sample was PBMCs. The origin of the receptors is a woman in her thirties in good health and CMV-seronegative.

This clone was observed a few times. The gene calls are TRBV4-3 and TRBJ2-7; 9 positions match TRBD1. V shed 3 bases, J shed 7 bases, and the junction held 13 bases outside the gene matches. Germline CDR1 LGHNA, CDR2 YSLEER. This CDR3 has 16 residues. The CDR3 is CASSHSGTGPQREQYF. CDR3 bases: TGCGCCAGCAGCCACTCCGGGACAGGGCCCCAGAGGGAGCAGTACTTC.

The chain has TRBV27 and TRBJ2-1; 7 nucleotides line up with TRBD2. J gave up 4 bases and V 0 bases, and 3 bases lay outside the gene matches. CDR1 and CDR2 (germline): MNHEY, SMNVEV (reference sequence). The CDR3 contains 15 residues. The CDR3 bases are TGTGCCAGCAGTTTATCTTCTAGCGGATACAATGAGCAGTTCTTC. Amino acid sequence: CASSLSSSGYNEQFF.

This clone is a singleton in its sample. This sequence joins TRBV5-8 and TRBJ2-3; D call uncertain. The V end was cut by 0 bases, the J end by 1 base, with 18 bases between. CDR3 size: 18 residues. CDR1 and CDR2 (germline): SGHTS, YDEGEE. In DNA form, the CDR3 reads TGTGCCAGCAGCTTGGCCCTGGGTCGTGATATTGGCACAGATACGCAGTATTTT. It specifies CASSLALGRDIGTDTQYF.

V gene TRBV9 combines with J gene TRBJ1-2; D gene uncertain. CDR1 is SGDLS and CDR2 is YYNGEE in the germline V gene. The V and J ends lost 5 bases and 0 bases respectively, with 14 bases between them. This CDR3 contains 15 residues. The CDR3 DNA follows: TGTGCCAGCAGTGATCCAGGACTAGCTAACTATGGCTACACCTTC. It encodes CASSDPGLANYGYTF.

The rearrangement joins TRBV9 to TRBJ2-2, with D unresolved. Germline-derived CDR1 and CDR2 are SGDLS and YYNGEE. The CDR3 is made up of 14 amino acids. Trimming took off 0 bases at V and 4 bases at J, with 7 bases between the two ends. Here the CDR3 DNA reads TGTGCCAGCAGCGTAGATTCGGTCACCGGGGAGCTGTTTTTT. It translates to CASSVDSVTGELFF.

The CDR3: CASSEGTVAYEQYF. CDR3 nucleotides: TGTGCCAGCAGCGAGGGGACAGTTGCCTACGAGCAGTACTTC. V usage is TRBV9 and J usage is TRBJ2-7; TRBD1 matches at 7 bases. The length of the CDR3 is 14 residues. CDR1 is SGDLS and CDR2 is YYNGEE in the germline V gene. V gave up 3 bases and J gave up 2 bases; unmatched junction bases: 5.

The chain combines TRBV27 with TRBJ2-7, with 9 bases lining up with TRBD1. The CDR3 is made up of 15 amino acids. V shed 5 bases, J shed 3 bases, and the junction held 8 bases outside the gene matches. CDR1 and CDR2 (germline): MNHEY, SMNVEV (reference sequence). CDR3 in amino acids: CASSPGQGIRYEQYF. CDR3 nucleotide sequence: TGTGCCAGCAGTCCCGGACAGGGGATTCGCTACGAGCAGTACTTC.

This clone came up once. The V gene is TRBV4-1, the J gene TRBJ2-1, with 11 positions matching TRBD2. The CDR3 spans 12 residues. In germline, CDR1 is MGHRA, CDR2 YSYEKL. V gave up 4 bases and J gave up 14 bases; unmatched junction bases: 4. Here the CDR3 reads CASSPTSGNKFF. The CDR3 bases are TGCGCCAGCAGCCCGACTAGCGGGAACAAGTTCTTC.

This clone was detected only a few times. The chain links TRBV18 to TRBJ2-3; D could derive from TRBD1 or TRBD2 (6 bases each). V shed 0 bases and J shed 1 base, with 8 bases lying between them. Germline CDR1 KGHSH, CDR2 LQKENI. The CDR3 is 15 residues long. DNA for the CDR3: TGTGCCAGCTCACCACCGGGGGGCGGCACAGATACGCAGTATTTT. Encoded protein: CASSPPGGGTDTQYF.

V usage is TRBV9 and J usage is TRBJ2-5; 15 nucleotides agree with TRBD2. V was pared by 3 bases and J by 5 bases, with 8 bases of the junction left unmatched. CDR1 is SGDLS and CDR2 is YYNGEE in the germline V gene. CDR3 length: 17 amino acids. CDR3 region: CASSEGGLAGGLETQYF. CDR3 nucleotide sequence: TGTGCCAGCAGCGAGGGGGGACTAGCGGGAGGTTTGGAGACCCAGTACTTC.

The rearrangement links TRBV6-5 to TRBJ2-3, with a weak D call TRBD2 (5 bases). Germline CDR1 MNHEY, CDR2 SVGAGI. V was shortened by 8 bases and J by 4 bases, with 13 bases between the two germline ends. CDR3 length: 13 amino acids. This chain's CDR3 is CASRGEGADTQYF. The CDR3 DNA reads TGTGCCAGCCGAGGCGAGGGCGCAGATACGCAGTATTTT.

The genes are TRBV27 and TRBJ2-1; possible D gene TRBD2, 6 bases. V dropped 7 bases and J dropped 9 bases, with 22 bases sitting between them. CDR1 and CDR2 from the germline V gene are MNHEY and SMNVEV (reference sequence). The CDR3 loop spans 15 amino acids. This CDR3 is CASIPGGEQTSEQFF. CDR3 DNA sequence: TGTGCCAGCATCCCCGGAGGGGAGCAAACGAGTGAGCAGTTCTTC.

CDR3 coding DNA: TGTGCCAGCAGTTATTCCGCAGGGCCTGAGCAGTTCTTC. As protein: CASSYSAGPEQFF. The gene calls are TRBV6-5 and TRBJ2-1; the D gene is possibly TRBD1 (5 bases). Trimming cost V 3 bases and J 9 bases, with 12 bases left between them. In germline, CDR1 is MNHEY, CDR2 SVGAGI. The CDR3 length is 13 residues.

V is TRBV9 and J is TRBJ1-1; tentatively, D is TRBD1 (6 bases). Germline values: CDR1 SGDLS, CDR2 YYNGEE. The V and J ends lost 4 bases and 5 bases respectively, with 18 bases between them. The CDR3 spans 15 residues. The CDR3 DNA follows: TGTGCCAGCAGCCCCCTTGAGAACAGGGTGACTGAAGCTTTCTTT. Translated, it gives CASSPLENRVTEAFF.

This chain connects TRBV7-3 to TRBJ2-3, with D uncertain. V was cut by 5 bases and J by 6 bases, with 12 bases left in between. The CDR3 totals 13 residues. Germline-derived CDR1 and CDR2 are SGHTA and FQGTGA. CDR3: CASSPGPVDTQYF. The CDR3 nucleotides are TGTGCCAGCAGCCCGGGTCCGGTTGATACGCAGTATTTT.

The CDR3 bases are TGTGCCAGCAGCCAACAGCTAGCGGGCACAGATACGCAGTATTTT. Translated: CASSQQLAGTDTQYF. This chain connects TRBV14 to TRBJ2-3, with 7 nucleotides matching TRBD2. The ends lost 2 bases at V and 1 base at J; junction bases unmatched: 3. CDR3 length: 15 amino acids. Germline-derived CDR1 and CDR2 are SGHDN and FVKESK.

The CDR3 region has the DNA TGTGCCATCAGTGGGGGCCGGACTAGCTACGAGCAGTACTTC. Protein product: CAISGGRTSYEQYF. The genes are TRBV10-3 and TRBJ2-7; 7 bases fit TRBD2. The V and J ends lost 4 bases and 3 bases, in that order; junction bases with no gene match: 6. Looked up from germline, CDR1 is ENHRY and CDR2 is SYGVKD. The CDR3 has 14 residues.

V and J are TRBV2 and TRBJ2-7, with 12 bases that match TRBD1. The V gene end was trimmed by 5 bases and the J gene end by 3 bases; junction bases not matched to a gene: 8. The CDR3 is made up of 16 amino acids. Per germline, CDR1 SNHLY and CDR2 FYNNEI. The CDR3 coding sequence is TGTGCCAGCAGTCCATCCGGGACAGGGGGCTTCTACGAGCAGTACTTC. This translates into CASSPSGTGGFYEQYF.

This clone occurred once. The rearrangement joins TRBV9 to TRBJ2-5; D gene ambiguous. The germline V gene encodes CDR1 SGDLS and CDR2 YYNGEE. V was cut by 0 bases and J by 1 base, with 7 bases left in between. This CDR3 spans 14 amino acids. CDR3 DNA sequence: TGTGCCAGCAGCGTAGATCTTAGCCAAGAGACCCAGTACTTC. Protein sequence: CASSVDLSQETQYF. The full variable domain, in which reference TRBV9 and TRBJ2-5 provide the parts outside the CDR3, is DSGVTQTPKHLITATGQRVTLRCSPRSGDLSVYWYQQSLDQGLQFLIQYYNGEERAKGNILERFSAQQFPDLHSELNLSSLELGDSALYFCASSVDLSQETQYFGPGTRLLVL.

This sequence joins TRBV5-6 and TRBJ1-5, with 7 bases matching TRBD1. Germline CDR1 and CDR2: SGHDT and YYEEEE. Losses at the gene ends were 6 bases for V and 1 base for J; bases not matched to a gene: 4. The CDR3 sequence is 14 residues long. Here the CDR3 reads CASTRRGSNQPQHF. Written as DNA, the CDR3 is TGTGCCAGCACCCGCAGGGGGAGCAATCAGCCCCAGCATTTT. Supplemented by reference TRBV5-6 and TRBJ1-5, the full variable domain reads DAGVTQSPTHLIKTRGQQVTLRCSPKSGHDTVSWYQQALGQGPQFIFQYYEEEERQRGNFPDRFSGHQFPNYSSELNVNALLLGDSALYLCASTRRGSNQPQHFGDGTRLSIL.

The chain recombines TRBV11-2 with TRBJ2-7; tentative D call: TRBD1 (6 bases). V gave up 5 bases and J gave up 3 bases, with 14 bases separating them. The germline CDR1 and CDR2 sequences are SGHAT and FQNNGV. This CDR3 is 14 amino acids long. CDR3: CASSATGSYYEQYF. In DNA, the CDR3 is TGTGCCAGCAGCGCAACAGGGAGCTACTACGAGCAGTACTTC.